A single sample is the source of the 18 T cell receptor beta chains below, sequenced in a study of CD8 T cells in Susac syndrome. RNA totalling roughly 0.45 to 1 ug underwent reverse transcription with random hexamers. From the immunoSEQ multiplex PCR reads, TCRdb called clonotypes with MiXCR, one entry per CDR3 protein. The data hold about 210,000 distinct CDR3 sequences, with about 96% observed a single time. Sequenced input: CD4+ T cells from PBMCs. The receptors shown here come from a human donor with multiple sclerosis.

V gene TRBV20-1 combines with J gene TRBJ1-2; 9 bases agree with TRBD1. V trimming: 1 base; J trimming: 6 bases; junction bases outside the gene matches: 9. The CDR3 consists of 15 residues. Germline V gene data show CDR1 as DFQATT and CDR2 as SNEGSKA (reference sequence). CDR3 bases: TGCAGTGCTAGAGGGACAGGGGCCTTCAGCCATGGCTACACCTTC. Translating it yields CSARGTGAFSHGYTF.

The chain recombines TRBV4-1 with TRBJ1-2; D unclear. This CDR3 is built from 15 residues. Germline V gene sequence: CDR1 MGHRA, CDR2 YSYEKL. Trimming removed 1 base at V and 6 bases at J, with 15 bases between. CDR3 sequence: CASSQVQAKTHGYTF. The CDR3 coding sequence is TGCGCCAGCAGCCAAGTTCAAGCAAAAACGCATGGCTACACCTTC.

The chain recombines TRBV30 with TRBJ1-4, with D perhaps matching TRBD1 (6 bases). The CDR3 has 15 amino acids. Trimming left V 8 bases short and J 4 bases short, with 20 bases between. Germline CDR1 reads GTSNPN; CDR2 reads SVGIG (reference sequence). CDR3 in DNA: TGTGCCGCAAGAGCACGGGGGGCTGGTAATGAAAAACTGTTTTTT. It is translated as CAARARGAGNEKLFF. The entire variable domain, with the rest obtained from reference TRBV30 and TRBJ1-4, is as follows: SQTIHQWPATLVQPVGSPLSLECTVEGTSNPNLYWYRQAAGRGLQLLFYSVGIGQISSEVPQNLSASRPQDRQFILSSKKLLLSDSGFYLCAARARGAGNEKLFFGSGTQLSVL.

The chain uses TRBV27 and TRBJ2-4, with TRBD1 as a possible D gene (5 bases). The germline V and J ends were trimmed by 0 bases and 8 bases, with 8 bases remaining between them. The CDR3 has 13 residues. Germline CDR1 is MNHEY and CDR2 is SMNVEV (reference sequence). This CDR3 reads CASSLSAGYIQYF. DNA of the CDR3: TGTGCCAGCAGTTTATCCGCAGGGTACATTCAGTACTTC.

J is TRBJ2-1 and V is TRBV3-1; 9 bases are shared with TRBD2. The CDR3 extends over 18 amino acids. In germline, CDR1 is LGHDT, CDR2 YNNKEL (reference sequence). Germline trimming cut 1 base from V and 0 bases from J; bases unmatched to any gene: 7. The CDR3 is CASSQVFSGGFSYNEQFF. DNA of the CDR3: TGTGCCAGCAGCCAAGTGTTTAGCGGGGGATTCTCCTACAATGAGCAGTTCTTC.

This chain joins TRBV2 and TRBJ2-5; a weak D match, TRBD2 (6 bases). The CDR3 length is 14 residues. Germline loops: CDR1 SNHLY, CDR2 FYNNEI. Trimming pared 7 bases from V and 1 base from J, leaving 13 bases between. Here the CDR3 DNA reads TGTGCCAGCATTGGCGGGGCCTTCCAAGAGACCCAGTACTTC. It is translated as CASIGGAFQETQYF.

The chain has TRBV27 and TRBJ2-7; 7 positions match TRBD1. The trim removed 3 bases at V and 0 bases at J, leaving 11 bases unmatched. This CDR3 region has 17 residues. Germline CDR1 reads MNHEY; CDR2 reads SMNVEV (reference sequence). The CDR3 loop is CASSLRWTGVSSYEQYF. CDR3 bases: TGTGCCAGCAGTTTGAGGTGGACAGGAGTTAGCTCCTACGAGCAGTACTTC.

V gene TRBV3-1 combines with J gene TRBJ1-2; D unclear. CDR3 size: 18 residues. The germline V and J ends were trimmed by 0 bases and 0 bases, with 17 bases remaining between them. CDR1 is LGHDT and CDR2 is YNNKEL in the germline V gene (reference sequence). CDR3 bases: TGTGCCAGCAGCCAAGATGGCCGACACCTCGTTGCTAACTATGGCTACACCTTC. Translated, it gives CASSQDGRHLVANYGYTF.

The chain couples TRBV20-1 to TRBJ2-5; D is perhaps TRBD2 (5 bases). This CDR3 region has 14 residues. Germline V gene data show CDR1 as DFQATT and CDR2 as SNEGSKA (reference sequence). V dropped 6 bases and J dropped 2 bases, with 16 bases sitting between them. CDR3 amino acids: CSASLTGRQETQYF. The CDR3 region has the DNA TGCAGTGCATCCCTTACGGGAAGGCAAGAGACCCAGTACTTC.

This chain links TRBV19 with TRBJ2-3, with D possibly being TRBD2 (6 bases). This CDR3 contains 17 residues. The germline CDR1 and CDR2 sequences are LNHDA and SQIVND (reference sequence). V shed 4 bases and J shed 2 bases, with 19 bases lying between them. CDR3 sequence: CASSTRTTRRATDTQYF. DNA of the CDR3: TGTGCCAGTAGTACTCGGACAACGAGGAGGGCCACAGATACGCAGTATTTT. Combining the CDR3 with reference TRBV19 and TRBJ2-3 gives the whole variable domain DGGITQSPKYLFRKEGQNVTLSCEQNLNHDAMYWYRQDPGQGLRLIYYSQIVNDFQKGDIAEGYSVSREKKESFPLTVTSAQKNPTAFYLCASSTRTTRRATDTQYFGPGTRLTVL.

The rearrangement uses TRBV29-1 and TRBJ2-3; D is perhaps TRBD2 (5 bases). From germline, CDR1 is SQVTM and CDR2 ANQGSEA. The V and J ends lost 4 bases and 1 base respectively, with 9 bases between them. This CDR3 region has 13 residues. The CDR3 here is CSVVEDGTDTQYF. For the CDR3, the DNA is TGCAGCGTTGTGGAGGACGGCACAGATACGCAGTATTTT.

The gene calls are TRBV12-5 and TRBJ2-7; no reliable D call. V was trimmed by 1 base and J by 1 base, leaving 2 bases between them. The CDR3 extends over 12 amino acids. Looked up from germline, CDR1 is LGHNT and CDR2 is FRNRAP. The CDR3 coding sequence is TGTGCTAGTGGTTTGGAATCCTACGAGCAGTACTTC. Protein: CASGLESYEQYF.

The chain uses TRBV10-3 and TRBJ2-7; 9 bases are shared with TRBD1. The CDR3 has 12 amino acids. Trimming at V came to 10 bases and at J to 3 bases, leaving 4 bases not matched to a gene. Germline CDR1 reads ENHRY; CDR2 reads SYGVKD. The CDR3 spells CATDRGGYEQYF. DNA for the CDR3: TGTGCCACGGACAGGGGTGGCTACGAGCAGTACTTC.

The V and J genes are TRBV12-3 or TRBV12-4 and TRBJ1-2; 9 nucleotides match TRBD1. This CDR3 spans 14 amino acids. Trimming cost V 5 bases and J 7 bases; bases outside gene matches: 8. CDR3 amino acids: CASSQRGQGGGYTF. DNA of the CDR3: TGTGCCAGCAGTCAGAGGGGACAGGGTGGTGGCTACACCTTC.

The V call is TRBV29-1, the J call TRBJ2-7; no reliable D call. The CDR3 runs 13 residues. The V gene lost 3 bases and the J gene lost 0 bases, with 9 bases spanning the gap. The germline V gene has CDR1 SQVTM and CDR2 ANQGSEA. Here the CDR3 DNA reads TGCAGCGTTGATTTTGGCAACTCCTACGAGCAGTACTTC. It is translated as CSVDFGNSYEQYF.

The chain uses TRBV23-1 and TRBJ2-4; tentatively, D is TRBD2 (6 bases). TRBV23-1 is given ORF status, its function remaining uncertain. V lost 4 bases and J 0 bases, leaving 25 bases between the germline ends. The CDR3 is made up of 20 amino acids. CDR3 amino acids: CASSRIMSGTATLAKNIQYF. In DNA, the CDR3 is TGCGCCAGCAGTCGCATCATGAGTGGGACTGCAACCTTAGCCAAAAACATTCAGTACTTC.

This clonotype was found once. The chain recombines TRBV3-1 with TRBJ1-2; possibly TRBD1 for D (5 bases). The CDR3 is made up of 16 amino acids. Trimming took off 1 base at V and 5 bases at J, with 17 bases between the two ends. Germline values: CDR1 LGHDT, CDR2 YNNKEL (reference sequence). The CDR3 nucleotides read TGTGCCAGCAGCCAAGTCCCCGGCGGGGGGTTGTATGGCTACACCTTC. This encodes CASSQVPGGGLYGYTF.

V is TRBV6-2 or TRBV6-3 and J is TRBJ2-5; D gene uncertain. From germline, CDR1 is MNHEY and CDR2 SVGEGT. CDR3 length: 12 amino acids. V was trimmed by 2 bases and J by 5 bases, leaving 6 bases between them. The CDR3 nucleotides are TGTGCCAGCAGTTACATTGGGGAGACCCAGTACTTC. As protein: CASSYIGETQYF.